The 32 T cell receptor beta chains below were found in one sample sequenced in a study of cytomegalovirus exposure and HLA in healthy donors. TCRdb's table, derived via immunoSEQ multiplex PCR, lists solely in-frame clones and lacks some. The table includes approximately 230,000 clones, roughly 87% detected once. Sequenced material: PBMCs. These receptors came from a man between 18 and 35 years old in good health and CMV-seropositive.

V and J are TRBV6-1 and TRBJ1-5; D might be TRBD1 (5 bases). Germline-derived CDR1 and CDR2 are MNHNS and SASEGT. The V end lost 1 base, the J end lost 4 bases, and 11 bases lay between the germline ends. CDR3 length: 15 amino acids. CDR3 region: CASSEGRVGNQPQHF. In DNA, the CDR3 is TGTGCCAGCAGTGAAGGCAGGGTGGGTAATCAGCCCCAGCATTTT.

This clone came up once. The chain carries TRBV27 and TRBJ2-1, with D tentatively TRBD2 (5 bases). CDR1 is MNHEY, CDR2 SMNVEV, per germline (reference sequence). Trimming took off 0 bases at V and 5 bases at J, with 17 bases between the two ends. This CDR3 is 17 amino acids long. The CDR3 reads CASSLSALGWTDNEQFF. CDR3 DNA sequence: TGTGCCAGCAGTTTATCTGCACTAGGATGGACGGACAATGAGCAGTTCTTC.

The chain employs TRBV27 and TRBJ2-2; possible D gene TRBD1, 5 bases. The CDR3 covers 15 residues. Germline-derived CDR1 and CDR2 are MNHEY and SMNVEV (reference sequence). The germline V and J ends were trimmed by 2 bases and 4 bases, with 11 bases remaining between them. The CDR3 DNA follows: TGTGCCAGCAGTTTACGACAGCTCGTCACCGGGGAGCTGTTTTTT. Translated, it gives CASSLRQLVTGELFF.

The chain has TRBV19 and TRBJ2-7, with 8 bases identical to TRBD1. The trim removed 3 bases at V and 0 bases at J, leaving 4 bases unmatched. Looked up from germline, CDR1 is LNHDA and CDR2 is SQIVND (reference sequence). This CDR3 comprises 15 residues. The DNA for the CDR3 is TGTGCCAGTAGTATTCGGACAGGGAGCTCCTACGAGCAGTACTTC. Amino acids: CASSIRTGSSYEQYF.

The chain recombines TRBV7-2 with TRBJ2-7, with 12 bases that match TRBD2. The CDR3 has 17 residues. Germline V gene sequence: CDR1 SGHTA, CDR2 FQGNSA. V lost 1 base, J lost 7 bases, and 11 bases stayed unmatched. The CDR3 bases are TGTGCCAGCAGCTTAGAGCGGGCTAGCGGGAGGGCCAAAGAGCAGTACTTC. It encodes CASSLERASGRAKEQYF. The full variable domain, completed using reference TRBV7-2 and TRBJ2-7, is GAGVSQSPSNKVTEKGKDVELRCDPISGHTALYWYRQSLGQGLEFLIYFQGNSAPDKSGLPSDRFSAERTGGSVSTLTIQRTQQEDSAVYLCASSLERASGRAKEQYFGPGTRLTVT.

This sequence joins TRBV5-4 and TRBJ2-1, with D uncertain. The CDR3 is 16 residues long. Trimming took 4 bases from V and 0 from J, leaving 14 bases between them. Looked up from germline, CDR1 is SGHNT and CDR2 is YYREEE (reference sequence). In DNA form, the CDR3 reads TGTGCCAGCAGCCCGGACGGACGTAGCTCCTACAATGAGCAGTTCTTC. Translated: CASSPDGRSSYNEQFF.

The chain employs TRBV28 and TRBJ1-3; 10 bases fit TRBD1. The CDR3 has 16 residues. Germline values: CDR1 MDHEN, CDR2 SYDVKM. Trimming took 6 bases from V and 1 from J; bases not matched to a gene: 6. CDR3 coding DNA: TGTGCCAGCAGGCGACAGGGGGCAGTGTCTGGAAACACCATATATTTT. Residues: CASRRQGAVSGNTIYF.

Note on this clone: No DNA is shown, since the ends of the CDR3 on it are uncertain; the CDR3 is the one TCRdb lists. The J gene is TRBJ2-1, the V gene TRBV11-2; no check of the table's D call, TRBD1, against the DNA was made. The CDR3 length is 16 residues, termini included. Per the germline V gene, CDR1 is SGHAT and CDR2 is FQNNGV. The CDR3 loop is CASSFGFGTGLFQLFF.

The rearrangement joins TRBV10-3 to TRBJ2-3; perhaps TRBD2 as D (6 bases). Trimming shortened V by 11 bases and J by 1 base, and 16 bases separated the two germline ends. Germline V gene data show CDR1 as ENHRY and CDR2 as SYGVKD. This CDR3 is 14 amino acids long. The CDR3 protein is CAVTGGQGTDTQYF. The CDR3 DNA sequence: TGTGCCGTAACCGGAGGGCAAGGCACAGATACGCAGTATTTT.

The rearrangement uses TRBV6-5 and TRBJ2-7; D possibly corresponds to TRBD1 (6 bases). Germline CDR1 is MNHEY and CDR2 is SVGAGI. V shed 6 bases and J shed 7 bases, with 13 bases lying between them. The CDR3 contains 12 residues. CDR3 sequence: CASRQGPGEQYF. The CDR3 DNA sequence: TGTGCCAGCAGACAGGGTCCGGGTGAGCAGTACTTC.

The chain uses TRBV27 and TRBJ2-2; TRBD1 is a possible D gene (6 bases). Looked up from germline, CDR1 is MNHEY and CDR2 is SMNVEV (reference sequence). The CDR3 length is 13 residues. V was cut by 4 bases and J by 5 bases, with 8 bases left in between. The CDR3 DNA follows: TGTGCCAGCAGTTGGGGACAAACCGGGGAGCTGTTTTTT. Its protein product is CASSWGQTGELFF.

The chain combines TRBV9 with TRBJ2-7; 9 bases are shared with TRBD2. The CDR3 sequence is 14 residues long. The V segment lost 7 bases and the J segment 4 bases; nucleotides outside the gene matches: 9. The germline V gene has CDR1 SGDLS and CDR2 YYNGEE. CDR3 region: CASGRSGRSYEQYF. The CDR3 DNA reads TGTGCCAGCGGGAGGAGCGGGAGGTCTTACGAGCAGTACTTC.

This clone was seen only a few times. The gene calls are TRBV19 and TRBJ2-7; D is possibly TRBD1 or TRBD2 (5 bases each). This CDR3 contains 15 residues. The V gene's germline CDR1 is LNHDA and CDR2 SQIVND (reference sequence). Trimming took 2 bases from V and 3 from J, leaving 14 bases between them. The CDR3 loop reads CASSISGGMIYEQYF. CDR3 DNA: TGTGCCAGTAGTATATCTGGGGGTATGATCTACGAGCAGTACTTC. Looking up the rest from reference TRBV19 and TRBJ2-7 gives the full variable domain: DGGITQSPKYLFRKEGQNVTLSCEQNLNHDAMYWYRQDPGQGLRLIYYSQIVNDFQKGDIAEGYSVSREKKESFPLTVTSAQKNPTAFYLCASSISGGMIYEQYFGPGTRLTVT.

The V and J genes are TRBV4-2 and TRBJ2-5; D gene uncertain. The CDR3 loop spans 14 amino acids. Germline CDR1 is LGHNA and CDR2 is YNFKEQ. The ends were cut back, 1 base at V and 0 bases at J, with 6 bases in the middle. In DNA form, the CDR3 reads TGTGCCAGCAGCCAAGCGGCTAACCAAGAGACCCAGTACTTC. Its protein is CASSQAANQETQYF.

This chain joins TRBV27 and TRBJ2-1, with D possibly TRBD1 on 6 matching bases. The CDR3 is made up of 13 amino acids. Germline V gene lookup returns CDR1 MNHEY and CDR2 SMNVEV (reference sequence). Trimming pared 10 bases from V and 6 bases from J, leaving 16 bases between. CDR3 bases: TGTGCCACCCGAGAGGCAGGGGCCAATGAGCAGTTCTTC. Its translation: CATREAGANEQFF.

The J gene is TRBJ1-1, the V gene TRBV6-5, with D uncertain. Per the germline V gene, CDR1 is MNHEY and CDR2 is SVGAGI. Trimming removed 0 bases at V and 8 bases at J, with 10 bases between. The CDR3 is 13 amino acids. CDR3 DNA sequence: TGTGCCAGCAGTTACTCGACGCCCGCCGAAGCTTTCTTT. Translation gives CASSYSTPAEAFF.

This chain joins TRBV28 and TRBJ2-7, with D perhaps matching TRBD2 (6 bases). The germline V gene has CDR1 MDHEN and CDR2 SYDVKM. Trimming cost V 2 bases and J 3 bases, with 17 bases left between them. The CDR3 totals 16 residues. The CDR3 DNA follows: TGTGCCAGCAGTTTAATTCGGGCGGAGGGGTTCTACGAGCAGTACTTC. Encoded protein: CASSLIRAEGFYEQYF.

The genes are TRBV30 and TRBJ1-2, with 7 positions matching TRBD1. Trimming removed 0 bases from V and 8 bases from J; junction bases left unmatched: 9. There are 14 residues in the CDR3. Germline lookup yields CDR1 GTSNPN and CDR2 SVGIG (reference sequence). The DNA of the CDR3 is TGTGCCTGGAGTGTCAACAGGGGATTGAGGGGCTACACCTTC. It is translated as CAWSVNRGLRGYTF.

The genes are TRBV4-1 and TRBJ1-4; D not resolved. The CDR3 length is 14 residues. V was trimmed by 3 bases and J by 5 bases, leaving 10 bases between them. Germline CDR1 reads MGHRA; CDR2 reads YSYEKL. The CDR3 coding sequence is TGCGCCAGCAGCCATTCGGCGAACAATGAAAAACTGTTTTTT. Translation gives CASSHSANNEKLFF.

This clone was observed once. This chain uses TRBV4-2 with TRBJ2-1; 10 bases are shared with TRBD2. The CDR3 is made up of 20 amino acids. V dropped 0 bases and J dropped 0; count of bases not matched to a gene: 11. Germline V gives CDR1 LGHNA, CDR2 YNFKEQ. This chain's CDR3 is CASSQDGLAVNFLSYNEQFF. CDR3 DNA sequence: TGTGCCAGCAGCCAAGACGGACTAGCGGTCAACTTCCTCTCCTACAATGAGCAGTTCTTC.

V usage is TRBV15 and J usage is TRBJ2-7, with D possibly matching TRBD1 (5 bases). This CDR3 spans 16 amino acids. Germline CDR1 is LNHNV and CDR2 is YYDKDF (reference sequence). The V end was cut by 0 bases, the J end by 2 bases, with 14 bases between. The chain's CDR3 is CATSRDTDISPYEQYF. CDR3 in DNA: TGTGCCACCAGCAGAGATACGGACATTTCACCCTACGAGCAGTACTTC.

V gene TRBV5-4 combines with J gene TRBJ2-6; D possibly corresponds to TRBD1 (5 bases). The CDR3 consists of 15 residues. V lost 0 bases, J lost 4 bases, and 8 bases lay in between. Germline V gives CDR1 SGHNT, CDR2 YYREEE (reference sequence). DNA for the CDR3: TGTGCCAGCAGCTTGGGGGGCGTCGGGGCCAACGTCCTGACTTTC. Amino acids: CASSLGGVGANVLTF.

This chain links TRBV6-5 with TRBJ1-2, with D unresolved. Germline-derived CDR1 and CDR2 are MNHEY and SVGAGI. This CDR3 is built from 13 residues. Between the trimmed V and J ends, which lost 4 bases and 5 bases, there was a span of 11 bases. The DNA of the CDR3 is TGTGCCAGCAGTTTCGGGCTCGCATATGGCTACACCTTC. Its translation is CASSFGLAYGYTF.

The rearrangement joins TRBV6-4 to TRBJ2-5; possibly TRBD1 for D (6 bases). CDR1 MRHNA and CDR2 SNTAGT come from the germline V gene. CDR3 size: 16 residues. Trimming took off 2 bases at V and 2 bases at J, with 15 bases between the two ends. The DNA of the CDR3 is TGTGCCAGCAGTGACAGTACCCTCGGACAGCAAGAGACCCAGTACTTC. Its translation: CASSDSTLGQQETQYF.

The chain has TRBV11-2 and TRBJ2-7; 7 bases are shared with TRBD1. J lost 2 bases, V lost 1 base, and 2 bases had no gene match. This CDR3 is 14 amino acids long. Looked up from germline, CDR1 is SGHAT and CDR2 is FQNNGV. In DNA, the CDR3 is TGTGCCAGCAGCTTAGTAGGGACAGCCTACGAGCAGTACTTC. This encodes CASSLVGTAYEQYF.

J is TRBJ1-2 and V is TRBV28; tentatively, D is TRBD1 (6 bases). CDR1 MDHEN and CDR2 SYDVKM come from the germline V gene. The CDR3 is made up of 15 amino acids. V lost 3 bases and J lost 2, with 13 bases in between. CDR3 DNA sequence: TGTGCCAGCAGTTTGGGCCGGGGGGGCAACTATGGCTACACCTTC. Amino acids: CASSLGRGGNYGYTF.

The CDR3 region has the DNA TGTGCCAGCAGCACACTCAGGAATGAGCAGTTCTTC. This sequence encodes CASSTLRNEQFF. The J gene is TRBJ2-1, the V gene TRBV5-6; no reliable D call. Trimming took off 4 bases at V and 7 bases at J, with 9 bases between the two ends. This CDR3 has 12 residues. Germline V gives CDR1 SGHDT, CDR2 YYEEEE.

The genes are TRBV6-1 and TRBJ2-7; D is ambiguous. CDR3 length: 12 residues. Germline V CDR1 and CDR2: MNHNS, SASEGT. V dropped 2 bases and J dropped 2 bases, with 4 bases sitting between them. The CDR3 loop reads CASSEPAYEQYF. The CDR3 nucleotides read TGTGCCAGCAGTGAACCCGCCTACGAGCAGTACTTC.

This chain links TRBV5-1 with TRBJ2-6; 9 bases are a match to TRBD2. Losses at the gene ends were 2 bases for V and 1 base for J; bases not matched to a gene: 13. The CDR3 length is 20 residues. Germline values: CDR1 SGHRS, CDR2 YFSETQ. This CDR3 is CASSLKLAGGILSGANVLTF. The CDR3 coding sequence is TGCGCCAGCAGCTTAAAACTAGCGGGCGGAATCCTTTCTGGGGCCAACGTCCTGACTTTC.

The chain links TRBV7-8 to TRBJ1-1; D unresolved. Between the trimmed V and J ends, which lost 1 base and 0 bases, there was a span of 6 bases. Looked up from germline, CDR1 is SGHVS and CDR2 is FQNEAQ. The CDR3 sequence is 14 residues long. CDR3 in DNA: TGTGCCAGCAGCTTAGTCGGGCTGAACACTGAAGCTTTCTTT. It encodes CASSLVGLNTEAFF.

V gene TRBV5-6 combines with J gene TRBJ2-4, with 9 bases fitting TRBD2. The germline gives CDR1 SGHDT, CDR2 YYEEEE. With 0 bases clipped from V and 6 bases from J, the junction kept 4 bases outside the gene matches. This CDR3 is built from 15 residues. CDR3 residues: CASSLVVSGRNIQYF. For the CDR3, the DNA is TGTGCCAGCAGCTTGGTAGTTAGCGGGAGAAACATTCAGTACTTC.

This chain links TRBV5-6 with TRBJ2-1; TRBD2 aligns across 12 bases. CDR3 size: 18 residues. Germline V CDR1 and CDR2: SGHDT, YYEEEE. J gave up 4 bases and V 4 bases, and 12 bases lay outside the gene matches. Here the CDR3 reads CASSKLAGGSVSYNEQFF. DNA for the CDR3: TGTGCCAGCAGCAAACTAGCGGGAGGATCCGTCTCATACAATGAGCAGTTCTTC.